The T cell receptor beta chain described here comes from a study of blood T cell repertoires in COVID-19. CDR1 and CDR2 from the germline V gene are SGDLS and YYNGEE. The CDR3 runs to 14 residues. The V and J ends lost 4 bases and 10 bases, in that order; junction bases with no gene match: 9. As processed by the authors: Reference gene primer amplification gave estimated nucleated cell counts. Method: immunoSEQ multiplex PCR; TCRdb's copy keeps in-frame clones and lacks some. The V and J calls and clone size come from that table; D and trimming were worked out from the DNA. This table has about 260,000 clones, 86% appearing once.

Sample: PBMCs or T cells enriched from blood (not recorded which). The clonotype was recovered from a woman in her forties or fifties who had recovered from COVID-19. This rearrangement joins TRBV9 to TRBJ1-5, with TRBD1 matching 9 bases. The CDR3 is CASSPGTGLIPQHF. The CDR3 DNA is TGTGCCAGCAGCCCTGGGACAGGGTTAATCCCCCAGCATTTT. The full variable domain, rest sourced from reference TRBV9 and TRBJ1-5, is DSGVTQTPKHLITATGQRVTLRCSPRSGDLSVYWYQQSLDQGLQFLIQYYNGEERAKGNILERFSAQQFPDLHSELNLSSLELGDSALYFCASSPGTGLIPQHFGDGTRLSIL.